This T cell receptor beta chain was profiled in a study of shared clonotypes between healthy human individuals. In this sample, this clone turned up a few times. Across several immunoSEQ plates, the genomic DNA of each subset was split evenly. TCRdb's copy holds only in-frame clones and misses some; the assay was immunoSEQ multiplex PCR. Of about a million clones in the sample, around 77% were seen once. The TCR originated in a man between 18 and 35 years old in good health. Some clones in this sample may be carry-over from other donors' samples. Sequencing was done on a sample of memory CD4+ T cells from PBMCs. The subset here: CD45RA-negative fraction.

The CDR3 bases are TGTGCCAGCAGTTACGCCACAACCGGGACTGAAGCTTTCTTT. As protein: CASSYATTGTEAFF. The chain carries TRBV6-6 and TRBJ1-1, with D uncertain. The CDR3 totals 14 residues. In germline, CDR1 is MNHNY, CDR2 SVGAGI (reference sequence). The ends were cut back, 2 bases at V and 5 bases at J, with 12 bases in the middle.